This T cell receptor (beta chain) came from a study of blood T cells in healthy people across ages. General study results and limits: Changes seen in expanded clonotypes were possibly confounded by donor CMV status left unknown.

The authors ran a second PCR of 7 to 11 cycles using a sample-barcoded 5' primer and a J-beta primer mix. TCRdb re-called the 5' RACE reads with MiXCR, one entry per CDR3 protein. This table holds roughly 1,000,000 distinct CDR3 sequences, approximately 25% found once. About this clonotype itself: Its antigen is unknown. One end of the junction fails to match germline, which may point to a read error.

Each sample yielded at least 6 micrograms of PBMC total RNA. Germline V CDR1 and CDR2: LNHDA, SQIVND (reference sequence). The CDR3 extends over 18 amino acids. Another study also made use of these data, one on T cells of mothers and their children. That study reports: Overlap in related mother-child pairs always slightly exceeded unrelated pairs, never significantly.

The chain carries TRBV19 and TRBJ1-5; 8 bases align to TRBD1. This TCR was sampled from a girl between 2 and 10 years old in good health. The sequenced material came from blood. In DNA form, the CDR3 reads TGTGCCAGTAGTATACAGGGGGCTTTGGAGTATGGCAATCACCCCCAGCATTTT. It codes for CASSIQGALEYGNHPQHF.